The source of this TCR beta chain is a study of blood T cell repertoires in COVID-19. Only in-frame clones appear in the TCRdb table, and some are missing; sequencing was by immunoSEQ multiplex PCR. Of over 65,000 clones in the sample, roughly 90% were seen once. Sequencing input: peripheral blood. The clonotype originates from a woman aged 80 or older with acute or convalescent COVID-19.

CDR3 amino acids: CASSWDRGDEKLFF. The CDR3 nucleotides read TGCGCCAGCAGCTGGGACAGGGGGGATGAAAAACTGTTTTTT. The genes are TRBV5-1 and TRBJ1-4; 11 positions agree with TRBD1. CDR1 and CDR2 from the germline V gene are SGHRS and YFSETQ. There are 14 residues in the CDR3. V lost 3 bases, J lost 6 bases, and 1 base stayed unmatched.